The next 17 T cell receptor beta chains were all read from a single sample in a study of glioma-infiltrating T cells. The iRepertoire nested amplicon-rescue multiplex PCR amplified TCR alpha and beta CDR3s from RNA. One entry per CDR3 protein, called by TCRdb with MiXCR from the multiplex PCR reads. The sample has 35,000 to 45,000 distinct CDR3 sequences, 20% to 25% seen once. The sequencing sample was made of glioma tissue, nonneoplastic brain tissue, or PBMCs (not recorded which). The receptors derive from a human donor with low-grade glioma or glioblastoma, undergoing nonglioma brain surgery, or in good health (not recorded which).

There are many counts of this clonotype. The genes are TRBV27 and TRBJ2-7; D may be TRBD1 (6 bases). The CDR3 has 15 amino acids. Germline V gene data show CDR1 as MNHEY and CDR2 as SMNVEV (reference sequence). V was shortened by 2 bases and J by 2 bases, with 13 bases between the two germline ends. The DNA for the CDR3 is TGTGCCAGCAGTTTAATAGGGGGTTCGACCTACGAGCAGTACTTC. The encoded protein is CASSLIGGSTYEQYF.

This clonotype was recorded a few times. A much larger clone lies a single base off, so this may be a read error. The V and J genes are TRBV28 and TRBJ2-2, with TRBD2 matching 7 bases. The V gene's germline CDR1 is MDHEN and CDR2 SYDVKM. This CDR3 has 13 residues. The CDR3 loop reads CAGREGNTGELFF. The DNA of the CDR3 is TGTGCCGGCAGGGAGGGAAACACCGGGGAGCTGTTTTTT.

At least ten counts were recorded for this clonotype. V gene TRBV12-3 or TRBV12-4 combines with J gene TRBJ2-3; TRBD2 matches at 11 bases. CDR3 length: 16 amino acids. The J segment lost 3 bases and the V segment lost 5 bases, leaving 7 bases of the junction unmatched. CDR3 loop: CASSTLAGGLTDTQYF. The DNA of the CDR3 is TGTGCCAGCAGTACCTTAGCGGGGGGGCTGACAGATACGCAGTATTTT.

As concerns this clonotype: Possible read error: a much larger clone is one base away. The chain uses TRBV29-1 and TRBJ2-2; D gene uncertain. Germline loops: CDR1 SQVTM, CDR2 ANQGSEA. The CDR3 runs 12 residues. Trimming stripped 2 bases from V and 4 bases from J, with 5 bases between. DNA for the CDR3: TGCAGCGTTGAAAGATGCACCGGGGAGCTGTTTTTT. Its translation: CSVERCTGELFF.

This clonotype was recorded at least ten times. V is TRBV5-1 and J is TRBJ2-3, with D maybe TRBD2 (5 bases). Germline values: CDR1 SGHRS, CDR2 YFSETQ. The CDR3 runs to 13 residues. Trimming removed 4 bases at V and 4 bases at J, with 10 bases between. CDR3 amino acids: CASSEGLADTQYF. The DNA for the CDR3 is TGCGCCAGCAGCGAGGGCTTGGCAGATACGCAGTATTTT.

The chain is built from TRBV10-3 and TRBJ2-4; D is possibly TRBD2 (6 bases). Trimming removed 0 bases at V and 0 bases at J, with 12 bases between. CDR3 size: 17 residues. CDR1 and CDR2 (germline): ENHRY, SYGVKD. The CDR3 DNA reads as TGTGCCATCAGTGAGTCTGGAGGGCCACTAGCCAAAAACATTCAGTACTTC. Its protein product is CAISESGGPLAKNIQYF.

As regards this clonotype: A much larger clone sits a single nucleotide away, making a read error possible. The gene calls are TRBV29-1 and TRBJ2-7; D is ambiguous. The CDR3 is 12 amino acids. Germline CDR1 reads SQVTM; CDR2 reads ANQGSEA. Trimming stripped 4 bases from V and 5 bases from J, with 12 bases between. This chain's CDR3 is CSVGKGRNEQYF. CDR3 sequence (DNA): TGCAGCGTTGGAAAGGGAAGGAACGAGCAGTACTTC.

This clonotype was found a few times. The CDR3 spells CASSEGTGGSDEQFF. CDR3 bases: TGTGCCAGCAGCGAAGGGACAGGGGGCTCGGATGAGCAGTTCTTC. This sequence joins TRBV11-2 and TRBJ2-1, with 12 bases that match TRBD1. Germline V gene data show CDR1 as SGHAT and CDR2 as FQNNGV. Unmatched junction bases numbered 7, after V lost 5 bases and J lost 8 bases. The CDR3 is made up of 15 amino acids.

The V and J genes are TRBV19 and TRBJ2-4; possible D gene TRBD2, 5 bases. The CDR3 consists of 18 residues. The germline V gene has CDR1 LNHDA and CDR2 SQIVND (reference sequence). V dropped 4 bases and J dropped 6 bases, with 25 bases sitting between them. This chain's CDR3 is CASSTPSEVGMIRNIQYF. CDR3 nucleotide sequence: TGTGCCAGTAGTACCCCGTCGGAGGTCGGGATGATCCGAAACATTCAGTACTTC.

This clonotype was observed at least ten times. The chain uses TRBV4-1 and TRBJ2-5, with D perhaps assigned TRBD1 or TRBD2 (6 bases each). Trimming shortened V by 1 base and J by 5 bases, and 14 bases separated the two germline ends. This CDR3 contains 15 residues. The germline V gene encodes CDR1 MGHRA and CDR2 YSYEKL. The CDR3 reads CASSQAGASLETQYF. The DNA for the CDR3 is TGCGCCAGCAGCCAAGCGGGGGCGTCTCTTGAGACCCAGTACTTC.

There are a few counts of this clonotype. The V and J genes are TRBV24-1 and TRBJ2-3; D tentatively fits TRBD1 or TRBD2 (6 bases each). V lost 4 bases and J 4 bases, leaving 8 bases between the germline ends. This CDR3 has 13 residues. Germline CDR1 is KGHDR and CDR2 is SFDVKD. The CDR3 here is CATSDGGADTQYF. In DNA, the CDR3 is TGTGCCACCAGTGACGGGGGCGCAGATACGCAGTATTTT.

Comment on this clonotype: A much larger clone lies one base from this, so it may be a read error. V usage is TRBV7-9 and J usage is TRBJ2-1, with D unclear. V was pared by 2 bases and J by 8 bases, with 10 bases between. The CDR3 runs 13 residues. Germline values: CDR1 SEHNR, CDR2 FQNEAQ (reference sequence). CDR3: CASSLYGRHEQFF. CDR3 DNA sequence: TGTGCCAGCAGCTTATACGGACGGCATGAGCAGTTCTTC.

Details on this clonotype: Since a much larger clone is just one base distant, this may be a read error. The gene calls are TRBV2 and TRBJ2-5; 7 bases align to TRBD1. The CDR3 has 14 amino acids. Germline V gene data show CDR1 as SNHLY and CDR2 as FYNNEI. DNA of the CDR3: TGTGCCAGCAGGGGGACAGTTTTTCAAGAGACCCGGTACTTC. This encodes CASRGTVFQETRYF.

A remark on this clonotype: A much larger clone lies a single base off, so this may be a read error. The CDR3 DNA follows: TGTGCCAGCAGCTTGAGGGTCGGTAAAGAGACCCAGTACTTC. Its translation is CASSLRVGKETQYF. The rearrangement uses TRBV7-9 and TRBJ2-5; the D gene is possibly TRBD2 (5 bases). V gave up 3 bases and J gave up 3 bases, with 11 bases separating them. The CDR3 covers 14 residues. Germline V gene data show CDR1 as SEHNR and CDR2 as FQNEAQ (reference sequence).

The chain combines TRBV4-1 with TRBJ1-2; unclear D gene. Trimming stripped 0 bases from V and 4 bases from J, with 9 bases between. This CDR3 comprises 14 residues. Germline CDR1 MGHRA, CDR2 YSYEKL. The CDR3 loop is CASSQEAAFYGYTF. The CDR3 nucleotides read TGCGCCAGCAGCCAAGAAGCGGCGTTCTATGGCTACACCTTC.

The chain combines TRBV20-1 with TRBJ2-7; maybe TRBD2 (6 bases). The CDR3 totals 15 residues. The V and J ends lost 0 bases and 2 bases respectively, with 14 bases between them. The V gene's germline CDR1 is DFQATT and CDR2 SNEGSKA (reference sequence). CDR3 in amino acids: CSARDSGGAAYEQYV. In DNA, the CDR3 is TGCAGTGCTAGAGATTCCGGAGGGGCGGCCTACGAGCAGTACGTC.

This clonotype turned up a few times. The conserved phenylalanine or tryptophan normally closing the CDR3 is absent here, so this likely arose from a read error. This chain joins TRBV15 and TRBJ2-1; D is perhaps TRBD2 (6 bases). V dropped 2 bases and J dropped 0 bases, with 14 bases sitting between them. The CDR3 is 17 amino acids. Germline CDR1 and CDR2: LNHNV and YYDKDF (reference sequence). The chain's CDR3 is CATSRPGDLSSYNEQFL. CDR3 DNA: TGTGCCACCAGCAGACCGGGGGACCTAAGCTCCTACAATGAGCAGTTCCTC.